These T cell receptor beta chains were read from a single sample in a study of T cell repertoires in cytomegalovirus infection. Each CDR3 protein is one row after TCRdb ran MiXCR on the reads. The profile covers 550,000 to 700,000 distinct CDR3 sequences, with around 40% appearing a single time and around 48% taken by the ten largest. These receptors' targets are unknown. Sequencing used cultured PBMCs, obtained from culture after CMV antigen stimulation. These TCRs come from a human donor in good health (CMV status not recorded). Some clones in this sample may be carry-over from other donors' samples. The CDR3 runs from the conserved cysteine through the conserved F or W. D genes are given only for firm matches. Rows give clone size only sometimes, using once, few, many, or a class for an expanded clone.

>TRBJ2-7|-|TRBV6-2/TRBV6-3|-
TGTGCCAGCAGGACCTCGGGACACACCTCCTACGAGCAGTACTTC
CASRTSGHTSYEQYF
>TRBJ1-2|-|TRBV15|-
TGTGCCACCAGCAGAGATTTAGGGGGCTATGGCTACACCTTC
CATSRDLGGYGYTF
>TRBJ2-1|-|TRBV2|-
TGTGCCAGCACGCGGGAACGGGTAGGCAATGAGCAGTTCTTC
CASTRERVGNEQFF
>TRBJ2-1|TRBD2|TRBV4-3|-
TGCGCCAGCAGCCAAGAAGGGAGGGGACTGCACAATGAGCAGTTCTTC
CASSQEGRGLHNEQFF
>TRBJ2-1|-|TRBV7-6|-
TGTGCCAGCAGCTTAGGGGCTGGGAATCGGGCGAGGTCCTACAATGAGCAGTTCTTC
CASSLGAGNRARSYNEQFF
>TRBJ1-3|-|TRBV12-3/TRBV12-4|-
TGTGCCAGCAGTTATTGGGGGACGAACACCATATATTTT
CASSYWGTNTIYF
>TRBJ1-2|-|TRBV6-2/TRBV6-3|-
TGTGCCAGCAGTTTGGGAGTTGGTAACTATGGCTACACCTTC
CASSLGVGNYGYTF
>TRBJ2-7|TRBD2|TRBV5-3|-
TGTGCCAGCAGCTTGGTGGCGGGAGAAGGGGAGCAGTACTTC
CASSLVAGEGEQYF
>TRBJ1-5|TRBD1|TRBV27|-
TGTGCCAGCAGTCCTATTTTGGGGACAGGGGGCAATCAGCCCCAGCATTTT
CASSPILGTGGNQPQHF
>TRBJ1-4|-|TRBV28|-
TGTGCCAGCAGCCGACGGAGGTTTAATGAAAAACTGTTTTTT
CASSRRRFNEKLFF
>TRBJ1-6|-|TRBV7-2|many
TGTGCCAGCAGCCGGGGGTTGCTCACAGGGCATAATTCACCCCTCCACTTT
CASSRGLLTGHNSPLHF
>TRBJ1-1|-|TRBV4-1|-
TGCGCCAGCAGCCAAGAGGGGGTGGGCTCCACTGAAGCTTTCTTT
CASSQEGVGSTEAFF
>TRBJ2-3|TRBD2|TRBV7-2|few
TGTGCCAGCAGCTTATCTCTAGCGGGAGATGCAGATACGCAGTATTTT
CASSLSLAGDADTQYF
>TRBJ1-2|-|TRBV28|-
TGTGCCAGCAGTTCTAAAGGGGAAGCTAACTATGGCTACACCTTC
CASSSKGEANYGYTF
>TRBJ2-5|TRBD1|TRBV5-1|-
TGCGCCAGCAACGGCGGGACAGGGAGTCAAGAGACCCAGTACTTC
CASNGGTGSQETQYF
>TRBJ2-1|-|TRBV20-1|-
TGCAGTGCTAGAGATTGGCTAGCGCGGAATGAGCAGTTCTTC
CSARDWLARNEQFF
>TRBJ2-1|TRBD2|TRBV7-9|-
TGTGCCAGCAGCATTTCCGGGACTAGTAGGTACAATGAGCAGTTCTTC
CASSISGTSRYNEQFF
>TRBJ1-1|-|TRBV10-3|-
TGTGCCATAGGGACAAACCTCGGGACTGAAGCTTTCTTT
CAIGTNLGTEAFF
>TRBJ2-1|TRBD1|TRBV11-3|few
TGTGCCAGCAGCGAAGGACAGGGATCCTACAATGAGCAGTTCTTC
CASSEGQGSYNEQFF
>TRBJ2-1|-|TRBV3-1|-
TGTGCCAGCAGCCAGGGGCGACGTCTACTCTACAATGAGCAGTTCTTC
CASSQGRRLLYNEQFF
>TRBJ2-5|TRBD2|TRBV10-3|-
TGTGCCATCAGTGATGGAGCGGGGGAAGAGACCCAGTACTTC
CAISDGAGEETQYF
>TRBJ2-1|TRBD1|TRBV7-2|few
TGTGCCAGCAGCCCAGCCCCGGGACAGTCCTACAATGAGCAGTTCTTC
CASSPAPGQSYNEQFF